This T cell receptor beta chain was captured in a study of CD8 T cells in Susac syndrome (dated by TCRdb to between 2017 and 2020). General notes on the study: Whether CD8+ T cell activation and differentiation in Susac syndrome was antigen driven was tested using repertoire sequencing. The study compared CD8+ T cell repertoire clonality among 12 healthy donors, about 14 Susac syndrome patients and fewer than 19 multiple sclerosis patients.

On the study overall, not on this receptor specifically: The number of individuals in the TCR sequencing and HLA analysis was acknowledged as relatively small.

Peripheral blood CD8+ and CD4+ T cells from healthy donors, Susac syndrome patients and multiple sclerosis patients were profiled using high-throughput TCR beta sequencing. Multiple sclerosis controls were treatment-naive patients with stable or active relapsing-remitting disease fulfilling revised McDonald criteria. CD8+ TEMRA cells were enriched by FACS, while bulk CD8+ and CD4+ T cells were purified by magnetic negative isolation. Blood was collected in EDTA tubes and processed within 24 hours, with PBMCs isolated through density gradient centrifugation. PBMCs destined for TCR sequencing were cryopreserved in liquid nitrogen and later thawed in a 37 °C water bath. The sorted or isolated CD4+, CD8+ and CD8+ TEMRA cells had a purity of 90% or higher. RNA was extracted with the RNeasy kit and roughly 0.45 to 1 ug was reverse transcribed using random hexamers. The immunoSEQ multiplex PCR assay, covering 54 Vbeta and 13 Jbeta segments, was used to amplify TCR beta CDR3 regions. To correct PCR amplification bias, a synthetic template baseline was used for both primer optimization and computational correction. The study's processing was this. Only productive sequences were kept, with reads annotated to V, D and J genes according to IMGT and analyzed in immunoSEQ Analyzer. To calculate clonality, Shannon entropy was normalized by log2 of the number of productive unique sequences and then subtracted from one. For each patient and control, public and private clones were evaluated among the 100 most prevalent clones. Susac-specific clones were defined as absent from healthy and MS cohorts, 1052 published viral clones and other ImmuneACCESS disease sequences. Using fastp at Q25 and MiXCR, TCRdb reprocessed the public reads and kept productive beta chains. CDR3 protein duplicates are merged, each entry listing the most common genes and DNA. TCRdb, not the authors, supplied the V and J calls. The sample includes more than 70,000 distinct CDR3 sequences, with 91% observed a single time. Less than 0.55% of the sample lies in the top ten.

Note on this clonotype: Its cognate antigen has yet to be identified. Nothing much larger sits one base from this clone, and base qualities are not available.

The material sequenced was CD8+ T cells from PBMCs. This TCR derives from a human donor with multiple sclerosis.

CDR3 protein: CASSLAGTEEQYF. The DNA sequence follows: TGTGCCAGCAGCTTAGCCGGGACGGAGGAGCAGTACTTC. This sequence uses TRBV7-6 and TRBJ2-7; the D element might be TRBD1 or TRBD2, as each aligns at 5 bases. According to the germline V gene, CDR1 reads SGHVS and CDR2 reads FNYEAQ. Trimming costs V 0 bases and J 7 bases, and their ends lie 10 bases apart. Including cysteine and phenylalanine, the CDR3 has 13 amino acids. The CDR3 DNA has 39 bases and is translated from base 1.